The source of this T cell receptor (beta chain) is a study of shared clonotypes between healthy human individuals. As for the study in general: Plates per donor: three CD4 naive, three CD4 memory, two CD8 naive, one CD8 memory.

The germline V gene encodes CDR1 LNHDA and CDR2 SQIVND (reference sequence). V lost 3 bases and J 6 bases, leaving 12 bases between the germline ends. The CDR3 has 14 residues. Researchers ran the assay at a deep level. The protocol was immunoSEQ multiplex PCR, while the TCRdb copy is restricted to in-frame clones and leaves out a portion. The data hold over a million clones, with 75% to 85% observed a single time. Regarding this clone: The antigen is unknown.

Study-wide results and caveats: The four-donor shared clonotypes exceeded non-shared clonotypes in generation probability, with non-shared ones scoring lower. Among several donors, approximately 5% of naive CD4 clonotypes were found in common.

This chain uses TRBV19 with TRBJ1-5, with D possibly being TRBD1 (5 bases). This receptor was identified in a man aged 18 to 29 in good health. Some clones in this sample may be carry-over from other donors' samples. Sequenced: memory CD4+ T cells from PBMCs. The sample's subset: CD45RA-negative fraction. DNA for the CDR3: TGTGCCAGTAGTATCAGCGGGGACGGTCAGCCCCAGCATTTT. Its protein is CASSISGDGQPQHF.